The next 18 T cell receptor beta chains were all read from a single sample in a study of OX40 agonist ivuxolimab in advanced cancers. Data came from immunoSEQ multiplex PCR; TCRdb stores just in-frame clones and leaves some out. The sample yields about 82,000 clones, roughly 92% seen once. Sequencing used CD4+ or CD8+ T cells sorted from blood, obtained in a trial of the OX40 agonist ivuxolimab. The receptors were sampled from an adult with an advanced solid tumor such as melanoma, head and neck, liver or kidney cancer.

The chain has TRBV30 and TRBJ1-1, with D tentatively TRBD1 (5 bases). Trimming pared 4 bases from V and 5 bases from J, leaving 8 bases between. Germline values: CDR1 GTSNPN, CDR2 SVGIG (reference sequence). The CDR3 sequence is 11 residues long. CDR3 sequence reads: CAWNRGTEAFF. In DNA form, the CDR3 reads TGTGCCTGGAACCGGGGGACTGAAGCTTTCTTT.

The J gene is TRBJ1-5, the V gene TRBV6-5, with D perhaps TRBD1 (5 bases). Germline CDR1 is MNHEY and CDR2 is SVGAGI. Between the trimmed V and J ends, which lost 4 bases and 6 bases, there was a span of 16 bases. CDR3 length equals 15 residues. The CDR3 DNA sequence: TGTGCCAGCAGTTCCACATGGGGGGGGTCTCAGCCCCAGCATTTT. Translating gives CASSSTWGGSQPQHF.

A single count supports this clone. The chain employs TRBV6-1 and TRBJ1-5; 7 bases are a match to TRBD1. CDR3 length: 15 residues. J gave up 4 bases and V 10 bases, and 13 bases lay outside the gene matches. CDR1 is MNHNS and CDR2 is SASEGT in the germline V gene. The CDR3 region has the DNA TGTGCCACCTCATGGGAGGGGGCGCAGAATCAGCCCCAGCATTTT. It encodes CATSWEGAQNQPQHF.

The CDR3 region has the DNA TGCAGTGCTCTCCAGTACAATGAGCAGTTCTTC. This gives the protein CSALQYNEQFF. V gene TRBV20-1 combines with J gene TRBJ2-1; no firm D call. This CDR3 is 11 amino acids long. Trimming removed 5 bases at V and 4 bases at J, with 6 bases between. Germline V gene lookup returns CDR1 DFQATT and CDR2 SNEGSKA (reference sequence).

The chain links TRBV18 to TRBJ2-3; D unresolved. The CDR3 is 16 amino acids. Trimming took 3 bases from V and 0 from J, leaving 13 bases between them. The germline V gene has CDR1 KGHSH and CDR2 LQKENI. CDR3 amino acids: CASSPNIASSTDTQYF. The CDR3 DNA follows: TGTGCCAGCTCACCCAACATAGCCTCTAGCACAGATACGCAGTATTTT.

The rearrangement uses TRBV21-1 and TRBJ2-7; the D call of TRBD1 is as the table states it, not checked on the DNA. TRBV21-1 is an annotated pseudogene. The CDR3 consists of 16 residues. Here the CDR3 reads CASSKGRTGSHYEQYF. For the CDR3, the DNA is TGTGCCAGCAGCAAAGGCCGGACAGGGTCCCACTACGAGCAGTACTTC.

The chain employs TRBV9 and TRBJ2-3, with 11 bases identical to TRBD2. Germline V CDR1 and CDR2: SGDLS, YYNGEE. CDR3 length: 15 amino acids. Trimming took 3 bases from V and 0 from J; bases not matched to a gene: 0. Written as DNA, the CDR3 is TGTGCCAGCAGCGGGACTAGCGGGAGCACAGATACGCAGTATTTT. Residues: CASSGTSGSTDTQYF.

This clone showed up just once. The chain joins TRBV28 to TRBJ1-3; D not certain. CDR3 length: 12 amino acids. Germline V gene sequence: CDR1 MDHEN, CDR2 SYDVKM. Trimming shortened V by 4 bases and J by 4 bases, and 5 bases separated the two germline ends. CDR3 sequence: CASSSLGNTIYF. The CDR3 DNA follows: TGTGCCAGCAGTTCCCTAGGAAACACCATATATTTT. The whole variable domain, remainder taken from reference TRBV28 and TRBJ1-3, is DVKVTQSSRYLVKRTGEKVFLECVQDMDHENMFWYRQDPGLGLRLIYFSYDVKMKEKGDIPEGYSVSREKKERFSLILESASTNQTSMYLCASSSLGNTIYFGEGSWLTVV.

The chain joins TRBV6-4 to TRBJ2-1; 9 bases line up with TRBD2. Germline-derived CDR1 and CDR2 are MRHNA and SNTAGT. The CDR3 is made up of 15 amino acids. With 2 bases clipped from V and 7 bases from J, the junction kept 6 bases outside the gene matches. In DNA form, the CDR3 reads TGTGCCAGCAGTGACATAGCGGGAGTAGGGAATGAGCAGTTCTTC. Amino acids: CASSDIAGVGNEQFF.

With respect to this clone: Germline is not matched at one junction end, which may reflect a read error. V and J are TRBV7-7 and TRBJ1-1, with D tentatively TRBD1 (6 bases). Germline CDR1 and CDR2: SSHAT and FNYEAQ (reference sequence). This CDR3 spans 16 amino acids. The CDR3 sequence: CASSPWTDPLNTEAFF. The CDR3 region has the DNA TGTGCTAGCAGCCCTTGGACAGATCCGTTGAACACTGAAGCTTTCTTT.

V is TRBV5-1 and J is TRBJ2-7; 9 bases agree with TRBD2. Germline V lookup: CDR1 SGHRS, CDR2 YFSETQ. CDR3 length equals 16 residues. V gave up 4 bases and J gave up 6 bases; unmatched junction bases: 14. The CDR3 loop reads CASSRASGEGYLEQYF. The DNA for the CDR3 is TGCGCCAGCAGCCGGGCTAGCGGGGAGGGATACCTCGAGCAGTACTTC. The full variable domain, completed using reference TRBV5-1 and TRBJ2-7, is KAGVTQTPRYLIKTRGQQVTLSCSPISGHRSVSWYQQTPGQGLQFLFEYFSETQRNKGNFPGRFSGRQFSNSRSEMNVSTLELGDSALYLCASSRASGEGYLEQYFGPGTRLTVT.

The chain uses TRBV14 and TRBJ1-3; D remains unclear. Per germline, CDR1 SGHDN and CDR2 FVKESK. The CDR3 is 14 amino acids. Trimming cost V 4 bases and J 0 bases, with 7 bases left between them. CDR3 protein: CASSRTFSGNTIYF. The CDR3 coding sequence is TGTGCCAGCAGCCGTACTTTCTCTGGAAACACCATATATTTT.

The J gene is TRBJ1-1, the V gene TRBV14; no reliable D call. Looked up from germline, CDR1 is SGHDN and CDR2 is FVKESK. Trimming cost V 2 bases and J 6 bases, with 16 bases left between them. The length of the CDR3 is 15 residues. In nucleotides, the CDR3 is TGTGCCAGCAGCCAAAACACACGGGTTGGTGCTGAAGCTTTCTTT. Its protein is CASSQNTRVGAEAFF.

The V gene is TRBV19, the J gene TRBJ1-1; D might be TRBD1 (5 bases). Germline V gene sequence: CDR1 LNHDA, CDR2 SQIVND (reference sequence). The CDR3 sequence is 15 residues long. The ends were cut back, 5 bases at V and 4 bases at J, with 17 bases in the middle. This CDR3 is CASSPQGGLGTEAFF. CDR3 sequence (DNA): TGTGCCAGTAGTCCCCAGGGAGGCCTCGGCACTGAAGCTTTCTTT.

This chain uses TRBV19 with TRBJ2-5; D gene ambiguous. In germline, CDR1 is LNHDA, CDR2 SQIVND (reference sequence). The V and J ends lost 3 bases and 2 bases respectively, with 4 bases between them. The CDR3 extends over 12 amino acids. This CDR3 reads CASSMAQETQYF. Written as DNA, the CDR3 is TGTGCCAGTAGTATGGCTCAAGAGACCCAGTACTTC.

The count of this clone is one. The chain employs TRBV29-1 and TRBJ2-5, with 9 positions matching TRBD1. V was clipped by 5 bases and J by 2 bases; unmatched bases: 3. Germline V CDR1 and CDR2: SQVTM, ANQGSEA. CDR3 length: 13 amino acids. In DNA, the CDR3 is TGCAGCGTTTACAGGGGGCAGCAAGAGACCCAGTACTTC. Translated, it gives CSVYRGQQETQYF.

This chain joins TRBV19 and TRBJ2-7; 9 positions agree with TRBD1. J gave up 0 bases and V 9 bases, and 3 bases lay outside the gene matches. The germline V gene has CDR1 LNHDA and CDR2 SQIVND (reference sequence). This CDR3 contains 13 residues. CDR3 coding DNA: TGTGCCAGCCGACAGGGGGTCTCCTACGAGCAGTACTTC. Translating gives CASRQGVSYEQYF.

This clone was recorded only once. This chain links TRBV28 with TRBJ1-5, with TRBD1 matching 7 bases. V was pared by 5 bases and J by 4 bases, with 2 bases of the junction left unmatched. Germline-derived CDR1 and CDR2 are MDHEN and SYDVKM. There are 13 residues in the CDR3. The CDR3 loop reads CASSRDRNQPQHF. In nucleotides, the CDR3 is TGTGCCAGCAGTCGGGACAGAAATCAGCCCCAGCATTTT.